This entry features one TCR beta chain sequence. These data belong to a study of Graves' ophthalmopathy and Graves' hyperthyroidism. CDR1 and CDR2 (germline): SGDLS, YYNGEE. This CDR3 spans 15 amino acids. Deletions cut 0 bases from V and 1 base from J, with 10 bases between. Amplified material comprised TCR beta CDR3 regions derived from RNA transcripts. Following a first-round RT-PCR that used HTBI primers, a second-round multiplex PCR was carried out. Via MiXCR, TCRdb re-called the multiplex PCR reads, giving one row per CDR3 protein. The repertoire holds fewer than 600,000 distinct CDR3 sequences, with approximately 15% as singletons.

This TCR was sampled from a woman in her twenties or thirties with Graves' ophthalmopathy. The chain employs TRBV9 and TRBJ1-1; no clear D gene. What was sequenced was blood. CDR3 nucleotides: TGTGCCAGCAGCGTAGATCCCTCGAGGAACACTGAAGCTTTCTTT. Its translation: CASSVDPSRNTEAFF.